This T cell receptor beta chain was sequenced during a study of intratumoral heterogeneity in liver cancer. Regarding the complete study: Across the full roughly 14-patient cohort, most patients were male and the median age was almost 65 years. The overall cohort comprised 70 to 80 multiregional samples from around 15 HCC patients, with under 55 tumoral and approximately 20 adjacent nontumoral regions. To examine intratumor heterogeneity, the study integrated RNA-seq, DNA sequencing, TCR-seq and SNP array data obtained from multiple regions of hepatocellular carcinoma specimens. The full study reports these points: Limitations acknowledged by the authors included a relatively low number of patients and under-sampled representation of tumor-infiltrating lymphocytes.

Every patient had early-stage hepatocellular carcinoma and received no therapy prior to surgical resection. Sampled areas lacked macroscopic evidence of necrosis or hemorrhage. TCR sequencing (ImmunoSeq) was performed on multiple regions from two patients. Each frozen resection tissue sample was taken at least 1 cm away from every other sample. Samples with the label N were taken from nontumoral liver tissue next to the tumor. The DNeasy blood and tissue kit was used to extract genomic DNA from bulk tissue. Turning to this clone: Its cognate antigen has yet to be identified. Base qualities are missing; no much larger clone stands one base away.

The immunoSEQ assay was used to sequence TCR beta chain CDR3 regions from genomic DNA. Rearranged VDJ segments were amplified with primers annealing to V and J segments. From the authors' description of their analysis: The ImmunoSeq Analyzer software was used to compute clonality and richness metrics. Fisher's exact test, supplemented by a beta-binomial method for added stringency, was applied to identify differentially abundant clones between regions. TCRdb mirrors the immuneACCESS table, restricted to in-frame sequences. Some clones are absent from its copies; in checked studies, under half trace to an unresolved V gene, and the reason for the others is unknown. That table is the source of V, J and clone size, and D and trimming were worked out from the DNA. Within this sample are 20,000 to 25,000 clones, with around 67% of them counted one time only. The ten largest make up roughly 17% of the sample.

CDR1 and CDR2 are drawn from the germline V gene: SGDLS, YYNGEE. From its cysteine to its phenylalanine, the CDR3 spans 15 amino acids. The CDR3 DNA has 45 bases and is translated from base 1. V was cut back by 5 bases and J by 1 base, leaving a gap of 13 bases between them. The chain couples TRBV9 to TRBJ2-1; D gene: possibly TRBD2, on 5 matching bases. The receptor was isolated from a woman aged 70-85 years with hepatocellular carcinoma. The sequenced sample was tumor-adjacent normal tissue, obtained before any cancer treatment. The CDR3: CASSRAGQSYNEQFF. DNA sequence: TGTGCCAGCAGTCGGGCGGGCCAGTCCTACAATGAGCAGTTCTTC. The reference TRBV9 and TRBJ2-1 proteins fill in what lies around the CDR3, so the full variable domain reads DSGVTQTPKHLITATGQRVTLRCSPRSGDLSVYWYQQSLDQGLQFLIQYYNGEERAKGNILERFSAQQFPDLHSELNLSSLELGDSALYFCASSRAGQSYNEQFFGPGTRLTVL.